The 5 T cell receptor beta chains below were found in one sample sequenced in a study of T-cell reconstitution after alpha-beta-depleted transplantation in children. Unique molecular identifiers tagged the TCRbeta library. TCRdb re-derived calls from the PCR reads in MiXCR, one entry per CDR3 protein. The sample lists some 830,000 distinct CDR3 sequences, about 16% seen once, with just under 5% in the top ten. Sequenced here: PBMCs, mostly from graft donor cells, sampled 360 days after TCRalphabeta/CD19-depleted stem cell transplant. All receptors derive from a male patient between 10 and 17 years old who had a stem cell transplant for acute lymphoblastic leukemia, so the T cells may come from the graft donor.

The J gene is TRBJ2-1, the V gene TRBV12-5, with TRBD2 identical over 7 bases. CDR3 length equals 14 residues. V shed 7 bases, J shed 9 bases, and the junction held 12 bases outside the gene matches. Germline CDR1 LGHNT, CDR2 FRNRAP. The CDR3 coding sequence is TGTGCTAGTGCCTTTAACGGGGGGAACGGTGAGCAGTTCTTC. This codes for CASAFNGGNGEQFF.

The rearrangement joins TRBV7-3 to TRBJ2-1; D ambiguous. Germline lookup yields CDR1 SGHTA and CDR2 FQGTGA. The CDR3 runs 14 residues. Trimming took off 1 base at V and 5 bases at J, with 9 bases between the two ends. This CDR3 reads CASSLNRADNEQFF. CDR3 nucleotides: TGTGCCAGCAGCTTAAACCGGGCCGACAATGAGCAGTTCTTC. Based on the CDR3 plus reference TRBV7-3 and TRBJ2-1, the full variable domain is GAGVSQTPSNKVTEKGKYVELRCDPISGHTALYWYRQSLGQGPEFLIYFQGTGAADDSGLPNDRFFAVRPEGSVSTLKIQRTERGDSAVYLCASSLNRADNEQFFGPGTRLTVL.

The V call is TRBV2, the J call TRBJ2-2; 10 nucleotides line up with TRBD2. V shed 11 bases, J shed 5 bases, and the junction held 5 bases outside the gene matches. CDR1 and CDR2 from the germline V gene are SNHLY and FYNNEI. The CDR3 runs to 13 residues. The DNA of the CDR3 is TGTGCCGCTGGACTAGCGGCAACCGGGGAGCTGTTTTTT. This sequence encodes CAAGLAATGELFF.

In this sample, this clonotype turned up a few times. The chain links TRBV6-5 to TRBJ2-7, with 7 bases lining up with TRBD1. Germline CDR1 MNHEY, CDR2 SVGAGI. The V gene end was trimmed by 6 bases and the J gene end by 5 bases; junction bases not matched to a gene: 10. This CDR3 is 14 amino acids long. The CDR3 DNA reads TGTGCCAGCAGAGGGACAGCCTCATCCCACGAGCAGTACTTC. Translated: CASRGTASSHEQYF.

The chain employs TRBV30 and TRBJ1-5, with D hard to call. Trimming removed 2 bases from V and 3 bases from J, with 11 bases in between. This CDR3 spans 14 amino acids. CDR1 is GTSNPN, CDR2 SVGIG, per germline (reference sequence). CDR3 in amino acids: CAWSSDWFNQPQHF. CDR3 nucleotide sequence: TGTGCCTGGAGTTCCGACTGGTTCAATCAGCCCCAGCATTTT.